These T cell receptor beta chains were read from a single sample in a study of cytomegalovirus exposure and HLA in healthy donors. Here immunoSEQ multiplex PCR was the method, and the copy in TCRdb shows in-frame clones only, minus some. The data contain 95,000 to 110,000 clones, under 80% of them singletons. The sample taken for sequencing was PBMCs. These receptor sequences come from a woman between 18 and 30 years old in good health and CMV-seropositive. The CDR3 runs from the conserved cysteine through the conserved F or W. The D gene is left open where the match is weak. A clone size is listed for some rows: how often the clone was seen (once, few, many), or a class if it is expanded.

-,TRBJ1-1,once,TRBV6-6,CASSPTIYEAFF,TGTGCCAGCAGCCCCACGATCTATGAAGCTTTCTTT
TRBD2,TRBJ2-2,-,TRBV4-3,CASSQASGRVGELFF,TGCGCCAGCAGCCAAGCTAGCGGGAGGGTCGGGGAGCTGTTTTTT
TRBD2,TRBJ2-7,few,TRBV4-3,CASSQLASGSSISEQYF,TGCGCCAGCAGCCAACTGGCTAGCGGGAGTTCAATCTCCGAGCAGTACTTC
TRBD2,TRBJ2-7,-,TRBV4-2,CASAPGLHSFEQYF,TGTGCCAGCGCCCCGGGACTACACTCCTTCGAGCAGTACTTC
TRBD1,TRBJ1-5,-,TRBV2,CASRGTGGYQPQHF,TGTGCCAGCAGGGGGACAGGGGGTTATCAGCCCCAGCATTTT
TRBD1,TRBJ2-5,-,TRBV28,CASSSGTGGLETQYF,TGTGCCAGCAGTTCCGGGACAGGGGGCCTCGAGACCCAGTACTTC
-,TRBJ2-3,-,TRBV7-7,CASSLIPADTDTQYF,TGTGCCAGCAGCTTAATCCCCGCGGATACAGATACGCAGTATTTT
TRBD1,TRBJ2-7,-,TRBV28,CASSSPGQGTYEQYF,TGTGCCAGCAGTTCTCCGGGACAGGGGACGTACGAGCAGTACTTC
-,TRBJ1-5,-,TRBV19,CASSPHLRVLSQPQHF,TGTGCCAGTAGTCCGCACCTTCGGGTACTGAGTCAGCCCCAGCATTTT
TRBD2,TRBJ2-1,once,TRBV7-8,CASSLASGRADEQFF,TGTGCCAGCAGCTTAGCTAGCGGGAGGGCGGATGAGCAGTTCTTC
-,TRBJ2-2,-,TRBV4-2,CASSQDMTGELFF,TGTGCCAGCAGCCAAGATATGACCGGGGAGCTGTTTTTT
-,TRBJ1-1,-,TRBV20-1,CSASEPPEAFF,TGCAGTGCTAGCGAGCCTCCTGAAGCTTTCTTT
-,TRBJ2-1,-,TRBV7-6,CASSLAPWRQLNNEQFF,TGTGCCAGCAGCTTAGCCCCGTGGAGACAGCTAAACAATGAGCAGTTCTTC
TRBD2,TRBJ2-3,-,TRBV2,CAKWVGGGERSADTQYF,TGTGCCAAATGGGTAGGCGGGGGAGAGAGATCGGCAGATACGCAGTATTTT
TRBD1,TRBJ1-1,-,TRBV30,CAWSQGQDSAFF,TGTGCCTGGAGTCAGGGACAGGATTCAGCTTTCTTT
TRBD1,TRBJ1-1,-,TRBV28,CASRRRLQGGTEAFF,TGTGCCAGCAGGCGCCGACTACAGGGGGGCACTGAAGCTTTCTTT
-,TRBJ1-1,-,TRBV5-1,CASSLAGESMNTEAFF,TGCGCCAGCAGCTTGGCCGGGGAGAGCATGAACACTGAAGCTTTCTTT
TRBD1,TRBJ1-1,-,TRBV2,CANRQGMNTEAFF,TGTGCCAACCGACAGGGCATGAACACTGAAGCTTTCTTT
TRBD1,TRBJ1-3,-,TRBV9,CASSVVPVQGSSGNTIYF,TGTGCCAGCAGCGTAGTCCCGGTACAGGGGTCCTCTGGAAACACCATATATTTT
-,TRBJ1-2,few,TRBV19,CASSLPAGSVRGYTF,TGTGCCAGTAGTCTGCCCGCGGGCAGTGTGAGGGGCTACACCTTC
TRBD1,TRBJ2-1,-,TRBV7-7,CASSQGTGGVEQFF,TGTGCTAGCAGCCAAGGGACAGGGGGGGTTGAGCAGTTCTTC
-,TRBJ1-6,-,TRBV13,CASSPGQGTNSPLHF,TGTGCCAGCAGTCCCGGGCAGGGGACTAATTCACCCCTCCACTTT
TRBD1,TRBJ1-3,-,TRBV10-3,CAISEATGGPGNTIYF,TGTGCCATCAGTGAGGCGACAGGGGGCCCTGGAAACACCATATATTTT
-,TRBJ1-1,-,TRBV2,CASKRRNTEAFF,TGTGCCAGCAAGAGGCGGAACACTGAAGCTTTCTTT
-,TRBJ1-3,-,TRBV30,CAWSVLGPSGNTIYF,TGTGCCTGGAGTGTACTAGGGCCCTCTGGAAACACCATATATTTT
TRBD1,TRBJ2-7,-,TRBV10-3,CAISAPGTDSYEQYF,TGTGCCATCAGTGCCCCCGGGACAGACTCCTACGAGCAGTACTTC
-,TRBJ2-3,-,TRBV10-3,CAIGRGDTQYF,TGTGCCATCGGCCGTGGAGATACGCAGTATTTT
-,TRBJ2-7,few,TRBV27,CASSLQGAHYEQYF,TGTGCCAGCAGTTTACAGGGTGCCCACTACGAGCAGTACTTC
TRBD1,TRBJ2-7,few,TRBV27,CASSSFGQGYEQYF,TGTGCCAGCAGTTCGTTCGGACAGGGCTACGAGCAGTACTTC
TRBD2,TRBJ2-3,-,TRBV9,CASSAGLGLGVRTQYF,TGTGCCAGCAGCGCGGGACTAGGACTGGGAGTGCGTACGCAGTATTTT
TRBD2,TRBJ2-1,once,TRBV5-1,CASSLVRTIVGSGGGYNEQFF,TGCGCCAGCAGCTTGGTACGGACTATAGTCGGGTCTGGCGGGGGCTACAATGAGCAGTTCTTC
TRBD1,TRBJ1-1,-,TRBV9,CASSHPGQGRANTEAFF,TGTGCCAGCAGCCACCCCGGACAGGGGAGGGCGAACACTGAAGCTTTCTTT
TRBD2,TRBJ2-7,-,TRBV6-1,CASSEALLTSGSLYEQYF,TGTGCCAGCAGTGAAGCGCTTTTAACTAGCGGGAGCTTATACGAGCAGTACTTC
TRBD1,TRBJ1-5,-,TRBV28,CASTPRPGGNQPQHF,TGTGCCAGCACCCCGAGGCCAGGGGGGAACCAGCCCCAGCATTTT
TRBD2,TRBJ2-5,-,TRBV19,CASSKAWAGGDETQYF,TGTGCCAGTAGTAAGGCCTGGGCGGGGGGCGATGAGACCCAGTACTTC
-,TRBJ1-5,-,TRBV2,CASSIPIEGQPQHF,TGTGCCAGCAGCATTCCAATAGAGGGTCAGCCCCAGCATTTT
-,TRBJ1-1,-,TRBV7-9,CASSSQVETEAFF,TGTGCCAGCAGCTCCCAAGTAGAGACTGAAGCTTTCTTT
TRBD2,TRBJ2-1,-,TRBV6-1,CASSALAGGPGEQFF,TGTGCCAGCAGTGCGCTAGCGGGGGGGCCCGGTGAGCAGTTCTTC
-,TRBJ1-2,-,TRBV10-1,CASSGKRALAFNYGYTF,TGCGCCAGCAGTGGAAAAAGGGCCCTAGCCTTTAACTATGGCTACACCTTC
TRBD1,TRBJ1-4,few,TRBV27,CASSEPGQAHEKLFF,TGTGCCAGCAGTGAACCGGGACAGGCCCACGAAAAACTGTTTTTT
-,TRBJ2-5,-,TRBV4-3,CASSQDTMTTETQYF,TGCGCCAGCAGCCAAGATACCATGACAACAGAGACCCAGTACTTC
-,TRBJ1-5,-,TRBV21-1,CASPKVGDSDGGNQPQHF,TGTGCCAGCCCCAAAGTCGGGGACTCGGACGGGGGCAATCAGCCCCAGCATTTT
-,TRBJ2-5,-,TRBV11-2,CASSSVPGHRLETQYF,TGTGCCAGCAGCTCCGTCCCGGGACATCGCTTGGAGACCCAGTACTTC
-,TRBJ2-1,-,TRBV16,CASSQGTSYSEQFF,TGTGCCAGCAGCCAAGGGACTTCCTACAGTGAGCAGTTCTTC
-,TRBJ2-7,-,TRBV15,CATSSDSGLSLRYF,TGTGCCACCAGCAGTGACTCTGGACTGTCACTCCGGTACTTC
TRBD1,TRBJ2-1,-,TRBV11-3,CASSLGQGAYNEQFF,TGTGCCAGCAGCTTAGGGCAGGGGGCCTACAATGAGCAGTTCTTC
-,TRBJ2-3,-,TRBV5-4,CASSSPRPGVTTDTQYF,TGTGCCAGCAGCTCGCCTCGGCCAGGGGTTACTACAGATACGCAGTATTTT
TRBD1,TRBJ1-2,-,TRBV6-5,CASSYSRDRVHTF,TGTGCCAGCAGTTACTCCCGGGACAGGGTCCACACCTTC
TRBD1,TRBJ1-2,-,TRBV5-1,CASSRMGQDGYTF,TGCGCCAGCAGCCGAATGGGACAGGATGGCTACACCTTC
TRBD1,TRBJ2-2,once,TRBV28,CASSLNRGRDRVVTGELFF,TGTGCCAGCAGTCTCAACCGGGGAAGGGACAGGGTCGTCACCGGGGAGCTGTTTTTT
TRBD1,TRBJ1-2,-,TRBV25-1,CASSGGQGYYGYTF,TGTGCCAGCAGTGGCGGACAGGGGTACTATGGCTACACCTTC
TRBD2,TRBJ2-5,-,TRBV6-6,CASSLLAREETQYF,TGTGCCAGCAGCCTACTAGCGCGCGAGGAGACCCAGTACTTC